Listed here are 12 T cell receptor beta chains from one sample, sequenced in a study of tissue T cells after allogeneic stem cell transplantation. This sample's time point: mouse harvest day 7 after allogeneic transplant. Tail vein injection delivered 10^7 T-cell-depleted bone marrow cells and 10^6 splenic CD5+ T cells. Here immunoSEQ multiplex PCR was the method, and the copy in TCRdb shows in-frame clones only, minus some. This table holds fewer than 5,000 clones, roughly 53% found once. Sequences were obtained from gut tissue. These receptors all stem from a female BALB/c mouse given C57BL/6 T cells with graft-versus-host disease after an allogeneic hematopoietic cell transplant.

To note about this clone: Gene labels here are mouse ones. The observed sequence ends 1 residue before the CDR3 terminus, with the missing tail filled in from the germline J gene. The V call is TRBV3, the J call TRBJ2-1, with 10 bases lining up with TRBD2. CDR1 is SNHLY, CDR2 FYNGKV, per germline (reference sequence). The CDR3 sequence is 16 residues long. V trimming: 5 bases; J trimming: 5 bases; junction bases outside the gene matches: 9. The CDR3: CASSPRLGGGNAEQFF. CDR3 DNA (partial): TGTGCCAGCAGCCCGCGACTGGGGGGAGGGAATGCTGAGCAGTTC.

As concerns this clone: Gene names follow the mouse nomenclature. CDR3 DNA, as far as it was read: TGTGCCAGCAGCCGCTATGCTGAGCAGTTC. Residues: CASSRYAEQF. The whole CDR3 protein is CASSRYAEQFF. The gene calls are TRBV26 and TRBJ2-1; no definite D call. The observed sequence ends 1 residue before the CDR3 terminus, with the missing tail filled in from the germline J gene. V was cut by 6 bases and J by 3 bases, with 3 bases left in between. The germline gives CDR1 KGHPV, CDR2 FQNQEV (reference sequence). The CDR3 loop spans 11 amino acids.

As regards this clone: These gene names are mouse names. The missing CDR3 end, 1 residue past where the read stops, is filled in from the germline J gene. The rearrangement uses TRBV17 and TRBJ2-4, with D possibly being TRBD2 (5 bases). V lost 0 bases to trimming and J lost 0 bases, with 7 bases between them. The CDR3 spans 15 residues. In germline, CDR1 is MNHDT, CDR2 YYDKIL. CDR3 loop: CASSRDWASQNTLYF. The covered CDR3 bases are TGTGCTAGCAGTAGAGACTGGGCTAGTCAAAACACCTTGTAC.

As for this clone: The genes and germline here are from mouse. The CDR3 extends 1 residue past the end of the read, so its final part is completed from the germline J gene. This chain joins TRBV13-3 and TRBJ2-3; TRBD2 is a possible D gene (5 bases). The CDR3 sequence is 15 residues long. Trimming left V 1 base short and J 1 base short, with 10 bases between. In germline, CDR1 is NNHDY, CDR2 SYVADS. CDR3 DNA (partial): TGTGCCAGCAGTGATTGGGGTCAGGGTGCAGAAACGCTGTAT. Translation gives CASSDWGQGAETLY. The entire CDR3 is CASSDWGQGAETLYF.

This clone has a handful of counts. Genes and germline are mouse. The read ends 1 residue before the CDR3 terminus; that terminus is restored from the germline J gene. The chain joins TRBV3 to TRBJ2-1; D possibly matches TRBD1 or TRBD2 (5 bases each). The CDR3 covers 14 residues. The germline gives CDR1 SNHLY, CDR2 FYNGKV (reference sequence). The V and J ends lost 5 bases and 2 bases respectively, with 10 bases between them. CDR3 region: CASSLGAHYAEQFF. The CDR3 DNA, read in part, is TGTGCCAGCAGCCTAGGGGCCCACTATGCTGAGCAGTTC. Supplemented by reference TRBV3 and TRBJ2-1, the full variable domain reads GPKVLQIPSHQIIDMGQMVTLNCDPVSNHLYFYWYKQILGQQMEFLVNFYNGKVMEKSKLFKDQFSVERPDGSYFTLKIQPTALEDSAVYFCASSLGAHYAEQFFGPGTRLTVL.

Concerning this clone itself: Any gene name here is a mouse gene name. The sequence runs out 1 residue before the end of the CDR3; the remainder is reconstructed from the germline J gene. The chain has TRBV13-2 and TRBJ2-5; possible D gene TRBD1, 5 bases. Germline values: CDR1 NNHNN, CDR2 SYGAGS (reference sequence). This CDR3 contains 15 residues. The germline V and J ends were trimmed by 2 bases and 0 bases, with 10 bases remaining between them. The DNA read from the CDR3 is TGTGCCAGCGGTGAAGCAGGGATTAACCAAGACACCCAGTAC. Amino acid sequence: CASGEAGINQDTQY. The full CDR3 is CASGEAGINQDTQYF.

About this clone itself: The listed genes are named as in mouse. The CDR3 is cut off 1 residue early in the read; its end comes from the germline J gene. This chain links TRBV1 with TRBJ2-5; the match to TRBD2 covers 8 bases. Germline assignment: CDR1 NSQYPW and CDR2 LRSPGD (reference sequence). This CDR3 comprises 17 residues. Trimming removed 1 base from V and 0 bases from J; junction bases left unmatched: 6. The sequenced part of the CDR3 DNA is TGCACCTGCAGTGCAGTCTCTGGGGGGTTTAACCAAGACACCCAGTAC. Protein product: CTCSAVSGGFNQDTQY. The whole CDR3 protein reads CTCSAVSGGFNQDTQYF.

Note on this clone: Mouse germline and gene names are used. The CDR3 here is CASSIGNANTEVFF. The CDR3 bases that were read are TGTGCCAGCAGTATAGGCAATGCAAACACAGAAGTCTTC. This chain uses TRBV19 with TRBJ1-1; the D is unclear. The read ends 1 residue before the CDR3 terminus; that terminus is restored from the germline J gene. Trimming removed 0 bases from V and 0 bases from J, with 6 bases in between. Per germline, CDR1 FNHDT and CDR2 SITEND (reference sequence). This CDR3 has 14 amino acids.

With respect to this clone: Each gene name is a mouse one. The CDR3 sequence: CASGDAGWGGAEQFF. The sequenced CDR3 bases are TGTGCCAGCGGTGATGCAGGCTGGGGGGGAGCTGAGCAGTTC. This rearrangement joins TRBV13-2 to TRBJ2-1, with 9 bases matching TRBD2. Read sequence stops 1 residue before the CDR3 end, and the germline J gene provides the missing end. Losses at the gene ends were 0 bases for V and 7 bases for J; bases not matched to a gene: 5. CDR3 length: 15 amino acids. Germline assignment: CDR1 NNHNN and CDR2 SYGAGS (reference sequence).

This clone was detected a few times. Gene names refer to mouse genes. The CDR3 end falls 1 residue outside the read, so it is completed with the germline J gene. The chain is built from TRBV2 and TRBJ2-5; the D is unclear. V was trimmed by 0 bases and J by 0 bases, leaving 4 bases between them. Germline CDR1 and CDR2: LGHNA and YSYQKL. CDR3 length equals 14 residues. CDR3 in amino acids: CASSQDWNQDTQYF. The sequenced part of the CDR3 DNA is TGTGCCAGCAGCCAAGACTGGAACCAAGACACCCAGTAC.

This clone occurred a few times. The genes are named according to mouse. CDR3 DNA, as far as it was read: TGCACCTGCAGTGCACAGGGGGCAAGGGCCAACGAAAGATTATTT. The encoded protein is CTCSAQGARANERLF. In full, the CDR3 reads CTCSAQGARANERLFF. V gene TRBV1 combines with J gene TRBJ1-4, with 8 bases that match TRBD1. The read ends 1 residue before the CDR3 terminus; that terminus is restored from the germline J gene. V shed 2 bases and J 3 bases; nucleotides not matched to a gene: 5. The length of the CDR3 is 16 residues. CDR1 is NSQYPW and CDR2 is LRSPGD in the germline V gene (reference sequence).

This clone has only a few counts. Germline and genes here are mouse. The CDR3 loop is CSSSQWGTANSDYTF. The part of the CDR3 DNA that was read is TGCTCCAGCAGTCAATGGGGGACAGCAAACTCCGACTACACC. V usage is TRBV23 and J usage is TRBJ1-2; the table names TRBD1, a call not compared with the DNA. The CDR3 end lies 1 residue beyond the end of the read and is filled in from the germline J gene. CDR1 and CDR2 from the germline V gene are KGHTA and FQNQQP. The CDR3 has 15 amino acids.